Here is one T cell receptor beta chain with its context. Its antigen is currently unknown. TCRdb independently ran MiXCR on the reads; one entry per CDR3 protein. This table holds approximately 150,000 distinct CDR3 sequences, about 6.1% found once. V gave up 1 base and J gave up 4 bases, with 1 base separating them. CDR1 is LNHDA, CDR2 SQIVND, per germline (reference sequence). CDR3 length: 11 amino acids. These data are taken from a study of T cell repertoires in cytomegalovirus infection. General study points: The response measured ex vivo was dominated by TCR beta clonotypes (HLA-C-restricted and CMV-specific).

This clonotype was obtained from a human donor in good health (CMV status not recorded). Some clones in this sample may be carry-over from other donors' samples. The sequencing sample was made of PBMCs. The V gene is TRBV19, the J gene TRBJ1-1; D is unresolved. The CDR3 nucleotides are TGTGCCAGTAGTATAGCCACTGAAGCTTTCTTT. It encodes CASSIATEAFF.